This record covers a single T cell receptor beta chain. This specimen comes from a study of identical twins. From the 5' RACE reads, TCRdb called clonotypes with MiXCR, one entry per CDR3 protein. The data show about 570,000 distinct CDR3 sequences, around 9.6% seen once. Germline CDR1 and CDR2: SGHKS and YYEKEE (reference sequence). V was shortened by 4 bases and J by 0 bases, with 11 bases between the two germline ends. The CDR3 is made up of 15 amino acids. Another study also made use of these data, one on yellow fever vaccine responses in identical twins.

The gene calls are TRBV5-5 and TRBJ2-1; no reliable D call. Source material: PBMCs. The clonotype originates from a woman aged 18-29 years in good health. The CDR3: CASSHKSNSYNEQFF. For the CDR3, the DNA is TGTGCCAGCAGCCACAAGAGTAACTCCTACAATGAGCAGTTCTTC.